This TCR beta chain is drawn from a study of blood T cells in healthy people across ages. General observations from the study: PBMCs left unsorted prevented a conclusive naive versus antigen-experienced comparison.

With 6 bases removed from V and 7 bases from J, the gap between germline ends came to 21 bases. The CDR3 has 15 amino acids. Germline V CDR1 and CDR2: LGHDT, YNNKEL (reference sequence). Concerning this clonotype itself: Antigen unknown.

For the second PCR, which ran for 7 to 11 cycles, a sample-barcoded 5' primer and a J-beta primer mix were used. TCRdb used MiXCR to reprocess the 5' RACE reads, holding one entry per CDR3 protein. The sample holds about a million distinct CDR3 sequences, roughly 43% seen once. The chain employs TRBV3-1 and TRBJ1-2; D call uncertain. The sequence was collected from a man between 25 and 39 years old in good health. Sequencing input: blood. CDR3: CASRVLGQRFGGYTF. The CDR3 bases are TGTGCCAGCAGAGTTTTAGGGCAGAGGTTTGGTGGCTACACCTTC. The full variable domain, completed using reference TRBV3-1 and TRBJ1-2, is DTAVSQTPKYLVTQMGNDKSIKCEQNLGHDTMYWYKQDSKKFLKIMFSYNNKELIINETVPNRFSPKSPDKAHLNLHINSLELGDSAVYFCASRVLGQRFGGYTFGSGTRLTVV.